This T cell receptor (beta chain) originates from a study of T cell responses to AZD1222 COVID-19 vaccine (dated by TCRdb to about 2021). Some background on the complete study: AZD1222 recipients given second doses at about 4 weeks or at about 12 weeks were pooled, since spike-specific TCR depth and breadth were not found to differ between the two schedules. TCR sequencing covered 233 trial participants: approximately 200 given two doses of AZD1222 and 26 given two doses of MenACWY control vaccine. Trial participants were enrolled into age subgroups of 18-55, 56-69 and 70-plus years, which contained roughly 140, 27 and 60 TCR-sequenced participants, respectively. Overall study results and their limits: Most participants were white British and females outnumbered males, and the authors suggested that clonal diversity may have been underestimated. Because no day 14 peak-response samples were available, repertoires were characterized only after the peak T cell response. Nearly half of unique spike-specific TCRs reportedly recognized epitopes outside regions mutated in the B.1.351 and B.1.1.7 variants. Conclusions about previously exposed vaccinees are limited, since just five or six AZD1222 recipients were seropositive for SARS-CoV-2 at baseline. In the small 56-69-year group, the increase in depth fell short of significance, most likely because of low power. Vaccine-associated CD4 TCRs spanned the whole spike protein, with dominant responses in regions 160-218 and 743-854. A significant rise in spike-specific TCR breadth and depth was observed after two AZD1222 doses relative to day 0 and relative to MenACWY recipients.

From a lookup of the germline V gene, CDR1 and CDR2 are SGHTS and YDEGEE. Trimmed from V: 2 bases; trimmed from J: 1 base; junction bases lacking a gene match: 11. From the cysteine up to the phenylalanine, the CDR3 has a length of 18 residues. Kept here is only the CDR3 DNA, which spans 54 bases and is read in frame from base 1. The CDR3 regions of human TCRbeta chains were subjected to immunosequencing. On the study's bioinformatics: TCRs in the repertoires were matched against a reference library of SARS-CoV-2-specific TCRs that had been generated with the MIRA antigen-specificity platform. Breadth meant the fraction of unique TCRs that were SARS-CoV-2-associated, whereas depth meant the fraction of total T cells that were SARS-CoV-2-associated. Using the MIRA data, each spike-specific TCR was mapped to the spike region that the TCR reacts to and placed in a CD4 or CD8 class. Log10-transformed breadth and depth values were compared by one-way ANOVA with Sidak's multiple comparisons tests. The table was pulled from immuneACCESS by TCRdb, which kept in-frame rearrangements only. Such tables lose some clones; where checked, under half of the loss comes from unresolved V genes, and the rest has no known cause. D and trimming come from the DNA, and the V and J calls and clone size come from that table. This sample comprises 82,000 or so clones, over 90% of them detected only once. Around 5.3% of the sample is in the top ten clones.

Turning to this clone: Its antigen is not yet known. No much larger clonotype is one base removed from it; base qualities were not supplied.

This specimen's time point label, per the study, means: baseline before first vaccination. Vaccinee samples were obtained from the UK trials COV001 and COV002, which included a single-blind randomized controlled phase 2/3 trial of AZD1222 (ChAdOx1 nCoV-19) in healthy adults. Trial participant PBMC samples were collected at day 0 and day 28 after the second dose for TCRbeta chain sequencing. This receptor was identified in an adult in good health. This sample comprised peripheral blood, obtained on day 0 of AZD1222 vaccination. In this chain, TRBV5-8 is recombined with TRBJ1-1, and 10 bases in between align with TRBD1. The DNA reads TGTGCCAGCAGCTTCGTCCGGACAGGGGGTCTCTGGAACACTGAAGCTTTCTTT. It is translated as CASSFVRTGGLWNTEAFF.